The entry that follows covers one T cell receptor beta chain sequence. The target antigen is unknown. From the PCR reads, TCRdb called clonotypes with MiXCR, one entry per CDR3 protein. This sample has a few hundred thousand distinct CDR3 sequences; around 23% occur once, and the top ten carry under 0.8%. Naive CD8 T cells underwent sorting with the CD8+CD4-CCR7+CD45RA+ definition. This specimen belongs to a study of molecular identifiers for immune sequencing clone quantification. This CDR3 comprises 19 residues. The germline CDR1 and CDR2 sequences are SGHDN and FVKESK. V dropped 4 bases and J dropped 0; count of bases not matched to a gene: 12. Study-level findings and limits: Molecules of identical TCR sharing a barcode could underestimate highly expanded clone sizes. Whereas naive cells kept under 1% of molecules in clones above 20 RNA copies, such clones held over 98% in effectors.

This clonotype was sampled from a human donor in good health. Some libraries in this study had Jurkat cell RNA spiked in. Sequencing input: naive CD8+ T cells from blood, with Jurkat cell RNA spiked in. Subset in this sample: FACS-sorted CD8+CD4-CCR7+CD45RA+ naive T cells. The rearrangement uses TRBV14 and TRBJ2-2; TRBD1 aligns across 9 bases. The CDR3 nucleotides are TGTGCCAGCAGCCTATGGGGACAGGGAATTCGTCCGAACACCGGGGAGCTGTTTTTT. This codes for CASSLWGQGIRPNTGELFF.